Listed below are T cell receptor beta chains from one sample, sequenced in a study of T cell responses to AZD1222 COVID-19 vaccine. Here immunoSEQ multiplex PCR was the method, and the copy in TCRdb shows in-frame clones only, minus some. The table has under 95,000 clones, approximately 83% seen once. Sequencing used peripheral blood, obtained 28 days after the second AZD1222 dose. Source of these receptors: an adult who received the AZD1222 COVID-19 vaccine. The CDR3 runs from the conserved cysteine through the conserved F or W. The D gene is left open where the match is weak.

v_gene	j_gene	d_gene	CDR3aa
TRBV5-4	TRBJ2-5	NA	CASSQIWTETQYF
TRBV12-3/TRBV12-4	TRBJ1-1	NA	CASSRQSEAFF
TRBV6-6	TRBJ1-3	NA	CASSRSTGSSGNTIYF
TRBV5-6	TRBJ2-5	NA	CASSLGGYETQYF
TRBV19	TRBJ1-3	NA	CASTVRAGEISGNTIYF
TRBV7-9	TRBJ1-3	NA	CANSRGSSGNTIYF
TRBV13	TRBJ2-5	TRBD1	CASSLGQGTVKTQYF
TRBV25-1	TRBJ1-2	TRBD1	CASRPTGARGYTF
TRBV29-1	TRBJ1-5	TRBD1	CSAGQGRYQPQHF
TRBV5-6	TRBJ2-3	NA	CASSFDVSTTDTQYF
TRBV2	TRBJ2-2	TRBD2	CASLKYRFGSSGGTNTGELFF
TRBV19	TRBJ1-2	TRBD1	CASSMIQGARGYTF
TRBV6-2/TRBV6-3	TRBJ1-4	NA	CASSYAGREREATNEKLFF
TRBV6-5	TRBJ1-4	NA	CASSAPGGNEKLFF
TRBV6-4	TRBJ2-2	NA	CASSDSAGDHTGELFF
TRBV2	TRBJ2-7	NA	CASMIVRLGEQYF
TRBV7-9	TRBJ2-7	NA	CASSFSYEQYF
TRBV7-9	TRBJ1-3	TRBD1	CASSFQGGISGNTIYF
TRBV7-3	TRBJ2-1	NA	CASSYGPGNNEQFF
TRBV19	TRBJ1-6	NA	CASSRSYNSPLHF
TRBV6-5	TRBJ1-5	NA	CASRAGDQPQHF
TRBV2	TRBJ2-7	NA	CASRTTGFPYEQYF
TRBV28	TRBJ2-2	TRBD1	CASSLLQGPITGELFF
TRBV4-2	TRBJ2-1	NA	CASSQEQSYNEQFF
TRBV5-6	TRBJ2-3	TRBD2	CASSAAGTISLDTQYF
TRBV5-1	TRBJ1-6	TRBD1	CASSFSATGDNSPLHF
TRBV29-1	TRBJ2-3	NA	CSVELAVRSTDTQYF
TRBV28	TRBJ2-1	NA	CASSSSSTAISYNEQFF
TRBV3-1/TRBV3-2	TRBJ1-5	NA	CASSLDPTRPQHF
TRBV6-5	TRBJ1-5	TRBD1	CASGRGQGDQPQHF
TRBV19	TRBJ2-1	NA	CASSAGVYNEQFF
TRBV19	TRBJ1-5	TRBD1	CASSDRGLQPQHF
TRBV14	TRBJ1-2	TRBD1	CASSQTGDYGYTF
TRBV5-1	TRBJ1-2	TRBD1	CASSLHPGQKTDGYTF
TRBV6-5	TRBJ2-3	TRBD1	CASSQDRGTDTQYF
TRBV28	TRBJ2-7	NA	CASSPVPQGGYGQYF
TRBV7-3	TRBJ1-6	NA	CASSSAGGMGSPLHF
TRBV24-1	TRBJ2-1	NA	CATSDLMVNEQFF
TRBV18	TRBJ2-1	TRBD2	CASSPPGGGKYNEQFF
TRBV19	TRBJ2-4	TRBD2	CASSELAGGTKNIQYF
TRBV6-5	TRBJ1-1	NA	CASRTTGFTEAFF
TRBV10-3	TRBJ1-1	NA	CAIRANTEAFF
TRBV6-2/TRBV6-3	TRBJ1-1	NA	CASSYSGPREGLWTEAFF
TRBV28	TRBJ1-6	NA	CASSLESTYNSPLHF
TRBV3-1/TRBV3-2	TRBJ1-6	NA	CASSQVDNSPLHF
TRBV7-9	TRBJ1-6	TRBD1	CASGQGPSPLHF
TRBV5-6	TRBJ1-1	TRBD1	CASSLVTGAGARGRAFF
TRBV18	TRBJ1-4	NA	CASSPNPGTRGEKLFF
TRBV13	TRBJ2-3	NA	CASSLGTVGEGTDTQYF
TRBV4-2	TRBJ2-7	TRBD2	CASSQDNGLAGVGGSYEQYF
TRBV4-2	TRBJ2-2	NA	CASSITWGPKTGELFF
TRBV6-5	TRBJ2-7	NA	CASRGNRVMVSEQYF
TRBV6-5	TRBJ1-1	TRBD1	CASSYSHRGNTEAFF
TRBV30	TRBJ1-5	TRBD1	CAWSRWDSNNQPQHF
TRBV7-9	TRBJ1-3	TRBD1	CASSLSTGAGNTIYF
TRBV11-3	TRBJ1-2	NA	CASSLSSEGPYGYTF
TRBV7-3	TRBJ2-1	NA	CASSPQGSSAYNEQFF
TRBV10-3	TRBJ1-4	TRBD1	CAISTGEATNEKLFF
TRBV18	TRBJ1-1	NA	CASSPRTDMNTEAFF